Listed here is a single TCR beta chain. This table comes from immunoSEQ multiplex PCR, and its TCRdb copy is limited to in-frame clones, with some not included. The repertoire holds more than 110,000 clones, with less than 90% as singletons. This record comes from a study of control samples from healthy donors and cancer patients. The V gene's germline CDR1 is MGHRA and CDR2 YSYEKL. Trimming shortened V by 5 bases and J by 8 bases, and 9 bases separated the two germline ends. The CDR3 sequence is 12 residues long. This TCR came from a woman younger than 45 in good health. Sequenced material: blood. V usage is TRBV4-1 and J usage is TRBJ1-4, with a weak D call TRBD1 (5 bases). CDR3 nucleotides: TGCGCCAGCAGCGACAGTGACGAAAAACTGTTTTTT. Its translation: CASSDSDEKLFF.